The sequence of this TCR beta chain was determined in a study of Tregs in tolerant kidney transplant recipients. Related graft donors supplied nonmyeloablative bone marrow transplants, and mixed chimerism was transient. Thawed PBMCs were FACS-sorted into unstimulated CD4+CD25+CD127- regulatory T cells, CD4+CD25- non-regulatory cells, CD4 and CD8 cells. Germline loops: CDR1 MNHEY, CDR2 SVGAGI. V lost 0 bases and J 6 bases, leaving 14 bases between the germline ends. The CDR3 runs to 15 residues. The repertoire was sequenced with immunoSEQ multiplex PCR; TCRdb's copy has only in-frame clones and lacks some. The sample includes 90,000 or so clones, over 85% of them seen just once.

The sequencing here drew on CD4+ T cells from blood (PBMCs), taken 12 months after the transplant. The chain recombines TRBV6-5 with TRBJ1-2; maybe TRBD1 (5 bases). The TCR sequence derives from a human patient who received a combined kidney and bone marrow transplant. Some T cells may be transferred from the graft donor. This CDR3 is CASSYSRVGHNGYTF. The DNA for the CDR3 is TGTGCCAGCAGTTACTCCCGAGTGGGGCATAATGGCTACACCTTC.